The 12 T cell receptor beta chains presented below share a single source sample, sequenced in a study of T cell changes during pregnancy in multiple sclerosis. Data came from immunoSEQ multiplex PCR; TCRdb stores just in-frame clones and leaves some out. The sample lists about 110,000 clones; more than 85% were seen once. This specimen consisted of peripheral blood, obtained after pregnancy. The origin of the receptors is a female donor with multiple sclerosis, enrolled in a pregnancy study.

The chain links TRBV5-6 to TRBJ2-2; 7 bases fit TRBD1. The germline V gene encodes CDR1 SGHDT and CDR2 YYEEEE. The CDR3 totals 19 residues. The J segment lost 2 bases and the V segment lost 4 bases, leaving 17 bases of the junction unmatched. As DNA, the CDR3 is TGTGCCAGCAGCCACAATCAAGGTTGGGGACAGAAAAACACCGGGGAGCTGTTTTTT. Translated, it gives CASSHNQGWGQKNTGELFF.

The chain links TRBV9 to TRBJ1-6; 9 positions match TRBD1. CDR3 size: 17 residues. Germline trimming cut 3 bases from V and 5 bases from J; bases unmatched to any gene: 9. The germline V gene has CDR1 SGDLS and CDR2 YYNGEE. The chain's CDR3 is CASSGAYRTGDNSPLHF. The CDR3 DNA reads TGTGCCAGCAGCGGAGCATATCGGACAGGGGATAATTCACCCCTCCACTTT.

The chain links TRBV19 to TRBJ1-1, with a tentative D call TRBD1 (6 bases). Trimming shortened V by 7 bases and J by 3 bases, and 18 bases separated the two germline ends. CDR1 LNHDA and CDR2 SQIVND come from the germline V gene (reference sequence). The CDR3 spans 15 residues. The DNA of the CDR3 is TGTGCCAGTACAGACCGGGACAATGGGGACACTGAAGCTTTCTTT. It codes for CASTDRDNGDTEAFF. The full variable domain, completed using reference TRBV19 and TRBJ1-1, is DGGITQSPKYLFRKEGQNVTLSCEQNLNHDAMYWYRQDPGQGLRLIYYSQIVNDFQKGDIAEGYSVSREKKESFPLTVTSAQKNPTAFYLCASTDRDNGDTEAFFGQGTRLTVV.

This clone was seen a single time. The V gene is TRBV6-5, the J gene TRBJ1-2, with D hard to call. Trimming removed 0 bases at V and 2 bases at J, with 10 bases between. The CDR3 consists of 15 residues. Germline V gene sequence: CDR1 MNHEY, CDR2 SVGAGI. As DNA, the CDR3 is TGTGCCAGCAGTTACTCGATGCAACAGAACTATGGCTACACCTTC. As protein: CASSYSMQQNYGYTF.

This sequence joins TRBV5-6 and TRBJ2-7; 7 bases are a match to TRBD1. The CDR3 spans 17 residues. Germline V gene sequence: CDR1 SGHDT, CDR2 YYEEEE. J lost 1 base, V lost 1 base, and 11 bases had no gene match. As DNA, the CDR3 is TGTGCCAGCAGCTTGATATTGGACAGGATCGAATCCTACGAGCAGTACTTC. Encoded protein: CASSLILDRIESYEQYF.

This clone was seen a few times. The chain is built from TRBV19 and TRBJ1-6; 8 bases agree with TRBD1. V lost 10 bases and J lost 4; bases outside the gene matches: 6. This CDR3 comprises 14 residues. From germline, CDR1 is LNHDA and CDR2 SQIVND (reference sequence). CDR3 in DNA: TGTGCCACCGGGCAGGGGGCTTATAATTCACCCCTCCACTTT. It codes for CATGQGAYNSPLHF.

The CDR3 region is CASSFGQDKNEQFF. CDR3 in DNA: TGTGCCAGCAGCTTCGGTCAGGATAAAAATGAGCAGTTCTTC. The chain combines TRBV7-3 with TRBJ2-1; the D is unclear. Germline CDR1 and CDR2: SGHTA and FQGTGA. The V and J ends lost 3 bases and 7 bases respectively, with 13 bases between them. This CDR3 comprises 14 residues.

This chain connects TRBV19 to TRBJ1-5; tentatively, D is TRBD1 (6 bases). The CDR3 extends over 14 amino acids. Trimming pared 3 bases from V and 9 bases from J, leaving 15 bases between. The V gene's germline CDR1 is LNHDA and CDR2 SQIVND (reference sequence). CDR3 nucleotide sequence: TGTGCCAGTAGTATCGGACAGAGAGAAGGGCCCCAGCATTTT. This gives the protein CASSIGQREGPQHF.

CDR3 residues: CASSPRDRVRNEQYF. The CDR3 DNA sequence: TGTGCCAGCTCACCCCGGGACAGGGTTAGGAACGAGCAGTACTTC. The chain links TRBV18 to TRBJ2-7; 9 positions match TRBD1. V trimming: 3 bases; J trimming: 5 bases; junction bases outside the gene matches: 8. This CDR3 has 15 residues. Germline V CDR1 and CDR2: KGHSH, LQKENI.

Written as DNA, the CDR3 is TGTGCCAGCAGCCCACAGGGTTATCAGCCCCAGCATTTT. It translates to CASSPQGYQPQHF. The chain joins TRBV6-1 to TRBJ1-5; maybe TRBD1 (6 bases). V was shortened by 6 bases and J by 5 bases, with 11 bases between the two germline ends. Per germline, CDR1 MNHNS and CDR2 SASEGT. The CDR3 spans 13 residues.

This clone was recorded at least ten times. V and J are TRBV6-5 and TRBJ1-2; maybe TRBD1 (6 bases). This CDR3 has 15 residues. In germline, CDR1 is MNHEY, CDR2 SVGAGI. V shed 4 bases and J shed 0 bases, with 12 bases lying between them. CDR3 region: CASSFLRQANYGYTF. In DNA, the CDR3 is TGTGCCAGCAGTTTTCTAAGACAGGCTAACTATGGCTACACCTTC.

The rearrangement joins TRBV19 to TRBJ2-1; TRBD1 aligns across 8 bases. The CDR3 runs to 18 residues. The germline CDR1 and CDR2 sequences are LNHDA and SQIVND (reference sequence). The trim removed 0 bases at V and 7 bases at J, leaving 14 bases unmatched. The CDR3 DNA is TGTGCCAGTAGTATAGATCTGGCGTGGCAGGGGGCGCAAAATGAGCAGTTCTTC. Amino acids: CASSIDLAWQGAQNEQFF.